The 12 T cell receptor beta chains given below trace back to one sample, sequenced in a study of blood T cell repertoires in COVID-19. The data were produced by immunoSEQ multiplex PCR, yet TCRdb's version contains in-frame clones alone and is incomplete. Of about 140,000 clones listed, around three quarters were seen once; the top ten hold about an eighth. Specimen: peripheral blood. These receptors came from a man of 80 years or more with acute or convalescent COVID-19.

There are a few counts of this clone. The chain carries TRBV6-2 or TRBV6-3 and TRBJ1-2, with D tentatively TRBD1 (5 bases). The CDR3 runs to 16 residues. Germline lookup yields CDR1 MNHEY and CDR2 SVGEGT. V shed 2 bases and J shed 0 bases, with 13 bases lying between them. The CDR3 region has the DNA TGTGCCAGCAGTTACCGCGGGACCGTATCTAACTATGGCTACACCTTC. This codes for CASSYRGTVSNYGYTF.

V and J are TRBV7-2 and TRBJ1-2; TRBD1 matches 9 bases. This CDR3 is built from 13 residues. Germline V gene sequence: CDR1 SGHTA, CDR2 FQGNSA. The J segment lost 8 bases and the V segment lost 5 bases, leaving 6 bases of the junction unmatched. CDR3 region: CASSQGQGGGYTF. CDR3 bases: TGTGCCAGCAGCCAGGGACAGGGTGGAGGCTACACCTTC.

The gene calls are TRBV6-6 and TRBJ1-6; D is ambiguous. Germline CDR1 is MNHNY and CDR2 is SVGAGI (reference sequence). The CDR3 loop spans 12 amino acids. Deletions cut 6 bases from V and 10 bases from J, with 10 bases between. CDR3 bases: TGTGCCAGCAGCCCCGCAGGATCACCCCTCCACTTT. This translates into CASSPAGSPLHF.

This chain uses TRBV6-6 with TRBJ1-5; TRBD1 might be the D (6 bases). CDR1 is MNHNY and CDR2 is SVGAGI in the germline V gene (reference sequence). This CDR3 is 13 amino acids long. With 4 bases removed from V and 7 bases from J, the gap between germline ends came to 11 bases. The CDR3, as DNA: TGTGCCAGCAGTTTCCCAGGGGAGCAGCCCCAGCATTTT. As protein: CASSFPGEQPQHF.

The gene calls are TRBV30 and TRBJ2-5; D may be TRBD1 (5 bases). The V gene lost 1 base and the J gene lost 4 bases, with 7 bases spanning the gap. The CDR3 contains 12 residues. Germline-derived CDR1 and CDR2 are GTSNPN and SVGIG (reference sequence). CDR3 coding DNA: TGTGCCTGGAGTGCCAGGGCAGAGACCCAGTACTTC. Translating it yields CAWSARAETQYF.

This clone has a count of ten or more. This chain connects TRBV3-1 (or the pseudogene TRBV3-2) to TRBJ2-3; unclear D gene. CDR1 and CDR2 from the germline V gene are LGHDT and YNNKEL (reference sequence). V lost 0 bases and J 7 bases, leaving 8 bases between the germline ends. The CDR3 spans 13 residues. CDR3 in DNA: TGTGCCAGCAGCCAAGAGTGGCAGAATACGCAGTATTTT. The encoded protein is CASSQEWQNTQYF.

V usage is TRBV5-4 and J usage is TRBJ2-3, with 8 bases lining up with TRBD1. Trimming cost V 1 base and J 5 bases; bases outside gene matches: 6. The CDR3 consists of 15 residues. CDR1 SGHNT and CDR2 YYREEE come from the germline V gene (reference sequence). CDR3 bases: TGTGCCAGCAGCTTGCCGGGACAGGCGGGAGATACGCAGTATTTT. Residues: CASSLPGQAGDTQYF.

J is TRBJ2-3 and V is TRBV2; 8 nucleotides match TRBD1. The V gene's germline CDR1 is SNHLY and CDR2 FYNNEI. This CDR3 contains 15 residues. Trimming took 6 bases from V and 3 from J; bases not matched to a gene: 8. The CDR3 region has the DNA TGTGCCAGCAGGGGGGACAGGACGACGACAGATACGCAGTATTTT. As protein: CASRGDRTTTDTQYF.

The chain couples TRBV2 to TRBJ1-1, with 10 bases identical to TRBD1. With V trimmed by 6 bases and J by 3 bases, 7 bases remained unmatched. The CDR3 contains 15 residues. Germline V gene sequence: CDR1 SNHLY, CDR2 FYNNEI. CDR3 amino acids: CASSGTGAPYTEAFF. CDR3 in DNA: TGTGCCAGCAGCGGGACAGGGGCCCCTTACACTGAAGCTTTCTTT.

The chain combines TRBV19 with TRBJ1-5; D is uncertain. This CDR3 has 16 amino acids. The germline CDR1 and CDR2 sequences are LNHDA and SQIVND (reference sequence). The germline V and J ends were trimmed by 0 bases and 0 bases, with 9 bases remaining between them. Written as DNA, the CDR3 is TGTGCCAGTAGTATAGATACGGGTTATAGCAATCAGCCCCAGCATTTT. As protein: CASSIDTGYSNQPQHF.

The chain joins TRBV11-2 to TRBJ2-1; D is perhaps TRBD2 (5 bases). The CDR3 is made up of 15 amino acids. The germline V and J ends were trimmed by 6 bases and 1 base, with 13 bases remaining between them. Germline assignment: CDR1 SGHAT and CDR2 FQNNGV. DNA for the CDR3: TGTGCCAGCAGTTTCGGGGATATATCCTACAATGAGCAGTTCTTC. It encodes CASSFGDISYNEQFF. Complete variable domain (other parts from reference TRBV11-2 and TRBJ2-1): EAGVAQSPRYKIIEKRQSVAFWCNPISGHATLYWYQQILGQGPKLLIQFQNNGVVDDSQLPKDRFSAERLKGVDSTLKIQPAKLEDSAVYLCASSFGDISYNEQFFGPGTRLTVL.

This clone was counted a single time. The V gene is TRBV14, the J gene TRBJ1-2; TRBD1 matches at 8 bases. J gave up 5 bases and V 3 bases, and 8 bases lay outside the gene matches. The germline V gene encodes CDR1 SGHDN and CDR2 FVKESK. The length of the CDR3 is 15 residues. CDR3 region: CASSQTDRAGYGYTF. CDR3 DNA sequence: TGTGCCAGCAGCCAGACGGACAGGGCTGGGTATGGCTACACCTTC. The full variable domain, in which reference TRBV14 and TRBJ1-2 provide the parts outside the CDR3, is EAGVTQFPSHSVIEKGQTVTLRCDPISGHDNLYWYRRVMGKEIKFLLHFVKESKQDESGMPNNRFLAERTGGTYSTLKVQPAELEDSGVYFCASSQTDRAGYGYTFGSGTRLTVV.